This paragraph reports one T cell receptor (beta chain). This specimen belongs to a study of blood T cell repertoires in COVID-19. Study as a whole: The study drew acute and convalescent COVID-19 samples from the United States, Italy and Spain.

Assay used: immunoSEQ multiplex PCR; TCRdb lists only in-frame clones, some missing. Here the sample spans 150,000 to 200,000 clones, around 76% being singletons. The germline CDR1 and CDR2 sequences are SGHRS and YFSETQ. The CDR3 is 19 residues long. With V trimmed by 2 bases and J by 5 bases, 14 bases remained unmatched. This chain connects TRBV5-1 to TRBJ2-2; 11 positions agree with TRBD1. The TCR originated in a woman in her sixties with COVID-19, enrolled during active disease. The sample comprised peripheral blood. The CDR3, as DNA: TGCGCCAGCAGCTTCCGGGACAGGGGGTCCTCCTACTATACCGGGGAGCTGTTTTTT. As protein: CASSFRDRGSSYYTGELFF. The complete variable domain, with remaining parts taken from reference TRBV5-1 and TRBJ2-2, reads KAGVTQTPRYLIKTRGQQVTLSCSPISGHRSVSWYQQTPGQGLQFLFEYFSETQRNKGNFPGRFSGRQFSNSRSEMNVSTLELGDSALYLCASSFRDRGSSYYTGELFFGEGSRLTVL.